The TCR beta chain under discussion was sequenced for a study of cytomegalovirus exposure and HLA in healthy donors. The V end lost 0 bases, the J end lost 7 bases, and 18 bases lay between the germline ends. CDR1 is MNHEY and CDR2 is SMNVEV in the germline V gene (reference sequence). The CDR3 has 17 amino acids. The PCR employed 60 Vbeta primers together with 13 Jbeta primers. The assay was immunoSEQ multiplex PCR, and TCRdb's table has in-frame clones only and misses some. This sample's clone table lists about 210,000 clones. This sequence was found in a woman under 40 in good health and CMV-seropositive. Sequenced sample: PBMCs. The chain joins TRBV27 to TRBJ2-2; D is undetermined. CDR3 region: CASSLSAPSGIGGELFF. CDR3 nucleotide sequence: TGTGCCAGCAGTTTATCGGCTCCTAGTGGCATAGGCGGGGAGCTGTTTTTT.